Following are 30 T cell receptor beta chains from one sample sequenced in a study of T cell repertoires in cytomegalovirus infection. Which antigens these TCRs recognize remains unknown. MiXCR, run by TCRdb on the reads, gives a single entry per CDR3 protein. The sample lists approximately 1,000,000 distinct CDR3 sequences, roughly a third occurring once. The sample here was cultured CD8+ T cells from PBMCs, taken from culture after CMV antigen stimulation. These receptors were obtained from a human donor in good health (CMV status not recorded). Some clones in this sample may be carry-over from other donors' samples.

The chain is built from TRBV6-6 and TRBJ1-6, with 7 bases matching TRBD1. The CDR3 is 14 residues long. J was trimmed by 10 bases and V by 5 bases; bases with no gene match: 8. Germline V CDR1 and CDR2: MNHNY, SVGAGI (reference sequence). The CDR3 sequence is CASSVDRVKSPLHF. The DNA of the CDR3 is TGTGCCAGCAGTGTCGACAGGGTTAAGTCACCCCTCCACTTT.

This clonotype has at least ten counts. The chain is built from TRBV27 and TRBJ1-2; D possibly corresponds to TRBD1 (5 bases). Germline assignment: CDR1 MNHEY and CDR2 SMNVEV (reference sequence). V lost 4 bases, J lost 3 bases, and 15 bases lay in between. The CDR3 sequence is 15 residues long. CDR3 amino acids: CASSYDRDGYYGYTF. CDR3 sequence (DNA): TGTGCCAGCAGTTATGACCGGGACGGATACTATGGCTACACCTTC.

A few counts support this clonotype. The chain uses TRBV7-6 and TRBJ2-3; 8 bases align to TRBD1. The CDR3 spans 15 residues. The ends lost 3 bases at V and 1 base at J; junction bases unmatched: 3. In germline, CDR1 is SGHVS, CDR2 FNYEAQ. The CDR3 is CASSFPDRGTDTQYF. The CDR3 DNA reads as TGTGCCAGCAGCTTCCCGGACAGGGGCACAGATACGCAGTATTTT.

CDR3 protein: CASSYSPQGRTEAFF. The CDR3 DNA follows: TGTGCCAGCAGTTACTCGCCTCAGGGAAGGACTGAAGCTTTCTTT. The chain has TRBV6-8 and TRBJ1-1; weak D call: TRBD1 (5 bases). The CDR3 is made up of 15 amino acids. Trimming pared 0 bases from V and 5 bases from J, leaving 13 bases between. Looked up from germline, CDR1 is MNHGY and CDR2 is SAAAGT.

This clonotype was seen a few times. The V gene is TRBV5-6, the J gene TRBJ2-7, with 8 bases lining up with TRBD1. There are 14 residues in the CDR3. Germline loops: CDR1 SGHDT, CDR2 YYEEEE. The junction had 6 bases not matched to a gene; V was cut back by 5 bases and J by 2 bases. The CDR3 protein is CASRPRDRTYEQYV. The CDR3 coding sequence is TGTGCCAGCAGACCCCGGGACAGGACCTACGAGCAGTACGTC.

This clonotype was observed a few times. J is TRBJ2-7 and V is TRBV12-3 or TRBV12-4, with 7 bases fitting TRBD1. The CDR3 spans 16 residues. The J segment lost 6 bases and the V segment lost 4 bases, leaving 15 bases of the junction unmatched. The CDR3 spells CASSSSEGGSTAEQYF. CDR3 DNA sequence: TGTGCCAGCAGTTCTTCTGAAGGGGGCAGTACGGCCGAGCAGTACTTC.

This clonotype showed up just a few times. This sequence joins TRBV2 and TRBJ2-7; D is unclear. Between the trimmed V and J ends, which lost 4 bases and 0 bases, there was a span of 10 bases. Germline V gene sequence: CDR1 SNHLY, CDR2 FYNNEI. The CDR3 contains 14 residues. CDR3 in amino acids: CASSVGFSSYEQYF. In DNA, the CDR3 is TGTGCCAGCAGTGTGGGCTTCAGCTCCTACGAGCAGTACTTC.

V usage is TRBV5-4 and J usage is TRBJ2-7; 7 bases match TRBD2. The junction had 3 bases not matched to a gene; V was cut back by 0 bases and J by 3 bases. This CDR3 region has 14 residues. Germline V gene lookup returns CDR1 SGHNT and CDR2 YYREEE (reference sequence). CDR3 sequence reads: CASSLGRGDYEQYV. CDR3 sequence (DNA): TGTGCCAGCAGCTTGGGACGGGGGGACTACGAGCAGTACGTC.

This clonotype was seen only once. J is TRBJ2-4 and V is TRBV24-1; D gene uncertain. The V end lost 2 bases, the J end lost 6 bases, and 7 bases lay between the germline ends. The CDR3 spans 13 residues. Germline V gene sequence: CDR1 KGHDR, CDR2 SFDVKD. Written as DNA, the CDR3 is TGTGCCACCAGTGATTCAGTGGGAAACATTCAGTACTTC. This codes for CATSDSVGNIQYF.

The V and J genes are TRBV27 and TRBJ1-3; tentatively, D is TRBD1 (5 bases). CDR3 length equals 19 residues. Trimming pared 5 bases from V and 0 bases from J, leaving 23 bases between. The V gene's germline CDR1 is MNHEY and CDR2 SMNVEV (reference sequence). The chain's CDR3 is CASSPVAGVTLDSGNTIYF. The CDR3 DNA follows: TGTGCCAGCAGTCCCGTAGCGGGGGTAACCTTGGACTCTGGAAACACCATATATTTT.

The chain couples TRBV7-9 to TRBJ1-1, with a tentative D call TRBD1 (5 bases). The CDR3 spans 15 residues. Looked up from germline, CDR1 is SEHNR and CDR2 is FQNEAQ (reference sequence). Trimming removed 5 bases at V and 2 bases at J, with 15 bases between. CDR3: CASSILRAFNTEAFF. DNA of the CDR3: TGTGCCAGCAGCATCCTCAGGGCGTTTAACACTGAAGCTTTCTTT.

This clonotype was counted a few times. The gene calls are TRBV7-3 and TRBJ2-1; 7 bases agree with TRBD1. Unmatched junction bases numbered 7, after V lost 4 bases and J lost 4 bases. The CDR3 spans 15 residues. CDR1 and CDR2 from the germline V gene are SGHTA and FQGTGA. CDR3 sequence reads: CASSSGQEWYNEQFF. CDR3 bases: TGTGCCAGCAGCTCCGGACAGGAATGGTACAATGAGCAGTTCTTC.

The chain combines TRBV9 with TRBJ2-1; 8 bases fit TRBD1. V trimming: 3 bases; J trimming: 10 bases; junction bases outside the gene matches: 6. Germline loops: CDR1 SGDLS, CDR2 YYNGEE. The CDR3 consists of 13 residues. The CDR3: CASSAGQGREQFF. The CDR3 DNA sequence: TGTGCCAGCAGCGCCGGACAGGGTCGGGAGCAGTTCTTC.

The table lists this clonotype with a few counts. The chain combines TRBV7-6 with TRBJ1-2; D perhaps matches TRBD1 (5 bases). Trimming took off 5 bases at V and 2 bases at J, with 15 bases between the two ends. The germline gives CDR1 SGHVS, CDR2 FNYEAQ. The CDR3 contains 15 residues. In DNA, the CDR3 is TGTGCCAGCAGCCAAGAACAGGCCCCCAACTATGGCTACACCTTC. It yields the protein CASSQEQAPNYGYTF.

This clonotype turned up a few times. This chain joins TRBV7-6 and TRBJ2-2; 7 nucleotides match TRBD1. V lost 5 bases to trimming and J lost 6 bases; unmatched junction nucleotides: 12. This CDR3 region has 16 residues. Germline-derived CDR1 and CDR2 are SGHVS and FNYEAQ. The chain's CDR3 is CASSPPTGMEAGELFF. The CDR3 DNA is TGTGCCAGCAGCCCACCGACAGGGATGGAGGCCGGGGAGCTGTTTTTT.

The chain uses TRBV19 and TRBJ1-1; D uncertain. V lost 2 bases to trimming and J lost 1 base, with 8 bases between them. The V gene's germline CDR1 is LNHDA and CDR2 SQIVND (reference sequence). There are 14 residues in the CDR3. In DNA form, the CDR3 reads TGTGCCAGTAGTATAAGGAACACGAACACTGAAGCTTTCTTT. It yields the protein CASSIRNTNTEAFF.

To note about this clonotype: A much larger clone sits a single nucleotide away, making a read error possible. The genes are TRBV7-2 and TRBJ1-1; D unresolved. The CDR3 sequence is 16 residues long. Trimming pared 0 bases from V and 0 bases from J, leaving 11 bases between. Germline V lookup: CDR1 SGHTA, CDR2 FQGNSA. CDR3 sequence: CASSLAGRYLNTEAFF. In nucleotides, the CDR3 is TGTGCCAGCAGCTTAGCGGGCAGATACCTGAACACTGAAGCTTTCTTT.

This chain links TRBV7-9 with TRBJ1-2; 7 nucleotides agree with TRBD1. The V gene's germline CDR1 is SEHNR and CDR2 FQNEAQ (reference sequence). The CDR3 contains 14 residues. Losses at the gene ends were 5 bases for V and 6 bases for J; bases not matched to a gene: 9. The CDR3 nucleotides read TGTGCCAGCAGCCTCGATAAGGGGGCGGATGGCTACACCTTC. Its translation is CASSLDKGADGYTF.

In this sample, this clonotype turned up a few times. The J gene is TRBJ1-3, the V gene TRBV6-1; D unresolved. CDR1 and CDR2 from the germline V gene are MNHNS and SASEGT. This CDR3 comprises 13 residues. V was trimmed by 3 bases and J by 4 bases, leaving 7 bases between them. The CDR3 reads CASSDYSGNTIYF. The CDR3 DNA reads TGTGCCAGCAGTGATTACAGCGGAAACACCATATATTTT.

This clonotype has more than one count but fewer than ten. This sequence joins TRBV6-6 and TRBJ1-2; a possible D gene is TRBD1 (6 bases). The germline V and J ends were trimmed by 2 bases and 8 bases, with 12 bases remaining between them. The CDR3 has 13 residues. In germline, CDR1 is MNHNY, CDR2 SVGAGI (reference sequence). CDR3 in amino acids: CASSYGNRDGYTF. CDR3 nucleotides: TGTGCCAGCAGTTACGGGAACAGGGACGGCTACACCTTC.

The sample holds a few counts of this clonotype. The V gene is TRBV27, the J gene TRBJ2-1; D perhaps matches TRBD2 (6 bases). The CDR3 loop spans 15 amino acids. V was trimmed by 3 bases and J by 3 bases, leaving 12 bases between them. Germline CDR1 and CDR2: MNHEY and SMNVEV (reference sequence). The chain's CDR3 is CASSFGTLIYNEQFF. DNA for the CDR3: TGTGCCAGCAGTTTCGGGACTCTGATCTACAATGAGCAGTTCTTC.

For this clonotype: A much larger clone lies a single base off, so this may be a read error. V usage is TRBV7-6 and J usage is TRBJ2-7; D is uncertain. CDR3 length equals 13 residues. Germline V gives CDR1 SGHVS, CDR2 FNYEAQ. Trimming stripped 3 bases from V and 5 bases from J, with 11 bases between. This CDR3 reads CASSLPEWHEQYV. DNA for the CDR3: TGTGCCAGCAGCTTGCCAGAGTGGCACGAGCAGTACGTC.

This clonotype occurred many times. The J gene is TRBJ2-5, the V gene TRBV7-8; D gene uncertain. V lost 4 bases to trimming and J lost 9 bases, with 9 bases between them. The CDR3 runs 11 residues. From germline, CDR1 is SGHVS and CDR2 FQNEAQ. CDR3 loop: CASSSRLPQYF. CDR3 nucleotide sequence: TGTGCCAGCAGCTCCAGGTTGCCCCAGTACTTC.

This chain uses TRBV7-2 with TRBJ1-4, with unresolved D. Germline loops: CDR1 SGHTA, CDR2 FQGNSA. This CDR3 has 14 residues. Deletions cut 2 bases from V and 7 bases from J, with 11 bases between. The CDR3 loop is CASSLSPNPEKLFF. Written as DNA, the CDR3 is TGTGCCAGCAGCTTAAGCCCCAATCCTGAAAAACTGTTTTTT.

V gene TRBV9 combines with J gene TRBJ1-5; no clear D. CDR3 length: 15 residues. Looked up from germline, CDR1 is SGDLS and CDR2 is YYNGEE. Trimming stripped 4 bases from V and 2 bases from J, with 13 bases between. CDR3 DNA: TGTGCCAGCAGCCCTCGCGGGAAGGGCAATCAGCCCCAGCATTTT. Translated, it gives CASSPRGKGNQPQHF.

This chain connects TRBV5-4 to TRBJ1-2, with D possibly TRBD1 on 5 matching bases. Per the germline V gene, CDR1 is SGHNT and CDR2 is YYREEE (reference sequence). This CDR3 is built from 14 residues. V lost 4 bases and J lost 7, with 17 bases in between. The CDR3 here is CASSPTGDEAGYTF. DNA for the CDR3: TGTGCCAGCAGCCCGACGGGGGACGAGGCTGGCTACACCTTC.

This clonotype was seen a few times. This rearrangement joins TRBV12-3 or TRBV12-4 to TRBJ1-2, with D unresolved. The CDR3 loop spans 16 amino acids. V gave up 5 bases and J gave up 5 bases, with 21 bases separating them. The CDR3 bases are TGTGCCAGCAGTCACCCGAGCGAGGCAGGCCTATATGGCTACACCTTC. This sequence encodes CASSHPSEAGLYGYTF.

This chain uses TRBV25-1 with TRBJ2-7; D may be TRBD1 (6 bases). From germline, CDR1 is MGHDK and CDR2 SYGVNS. This CDR3 has 14 amino acids. V lost 4 bases and J lost 2, with 12 bases in between. CDR3 protein: CASSVGAAAYEQYF. The CDR3 DNA reads TGTGCCAGCAGTGTGGGGGCAGCCGCCTACGAGCAGTACTTC.

This clonotype was picked up a small number of times. The chain employs TRBV5-4 and TRBJ1-1; D perhaps matches TRBD1 (5 bases). CDR3 length: 13 amino acids. In germline, CDR1 is SGHNT, CDR2 YYREEE (reference sequence). Trimming removed 4 bases from V and 8 bases from J, with 15 bases in between. The CDR3 DNA follows: TGTGCCAGCAGCCATTTCGGGGCCTCAGAAGCTTTCTTT. This encodes CASSHFGASEAFF.

This clonotype was found many times. V is TRBV11-1 and J is TRBJ1-1, with D unclear. Germline V gene sequence: CDR1 SGHAT, CDR2 FQDESV (reference sequence). The CDR3 length is 15 residues. Trimming pared 1 base from V and 0 bases from J, leaving 9 bases between. The CDR3 loop is CASSLDWSMNTEAFF. The CDR3 DNA is TGTGCCAGCAGCTTAGACTGGAGTATGAACACTGAAGCTTTCTTT.